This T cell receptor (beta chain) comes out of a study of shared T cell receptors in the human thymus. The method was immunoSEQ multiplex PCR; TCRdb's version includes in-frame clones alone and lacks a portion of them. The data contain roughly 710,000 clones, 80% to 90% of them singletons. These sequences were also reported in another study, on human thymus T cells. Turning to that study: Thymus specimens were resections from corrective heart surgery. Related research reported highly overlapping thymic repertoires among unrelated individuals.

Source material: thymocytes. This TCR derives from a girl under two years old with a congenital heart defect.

The DNA for the CDR3 is TGTGCCAGCAGCTTCCGACAGGGGTACACTGGGGCCAACGTCCTGACTTTC. Residues: CASSFRQGYTGANVLTF. The chain combines TRBV11-2 with TRBJ2-6; 8 nucleotides agree with TRBD1. Germline V CDR1 and CDR2: SGHAT, FQNNGV. The CDR3 sequence is 17 residues long. V was clipped by 3 bases and J by 2 bases; unmatched bases: 6.